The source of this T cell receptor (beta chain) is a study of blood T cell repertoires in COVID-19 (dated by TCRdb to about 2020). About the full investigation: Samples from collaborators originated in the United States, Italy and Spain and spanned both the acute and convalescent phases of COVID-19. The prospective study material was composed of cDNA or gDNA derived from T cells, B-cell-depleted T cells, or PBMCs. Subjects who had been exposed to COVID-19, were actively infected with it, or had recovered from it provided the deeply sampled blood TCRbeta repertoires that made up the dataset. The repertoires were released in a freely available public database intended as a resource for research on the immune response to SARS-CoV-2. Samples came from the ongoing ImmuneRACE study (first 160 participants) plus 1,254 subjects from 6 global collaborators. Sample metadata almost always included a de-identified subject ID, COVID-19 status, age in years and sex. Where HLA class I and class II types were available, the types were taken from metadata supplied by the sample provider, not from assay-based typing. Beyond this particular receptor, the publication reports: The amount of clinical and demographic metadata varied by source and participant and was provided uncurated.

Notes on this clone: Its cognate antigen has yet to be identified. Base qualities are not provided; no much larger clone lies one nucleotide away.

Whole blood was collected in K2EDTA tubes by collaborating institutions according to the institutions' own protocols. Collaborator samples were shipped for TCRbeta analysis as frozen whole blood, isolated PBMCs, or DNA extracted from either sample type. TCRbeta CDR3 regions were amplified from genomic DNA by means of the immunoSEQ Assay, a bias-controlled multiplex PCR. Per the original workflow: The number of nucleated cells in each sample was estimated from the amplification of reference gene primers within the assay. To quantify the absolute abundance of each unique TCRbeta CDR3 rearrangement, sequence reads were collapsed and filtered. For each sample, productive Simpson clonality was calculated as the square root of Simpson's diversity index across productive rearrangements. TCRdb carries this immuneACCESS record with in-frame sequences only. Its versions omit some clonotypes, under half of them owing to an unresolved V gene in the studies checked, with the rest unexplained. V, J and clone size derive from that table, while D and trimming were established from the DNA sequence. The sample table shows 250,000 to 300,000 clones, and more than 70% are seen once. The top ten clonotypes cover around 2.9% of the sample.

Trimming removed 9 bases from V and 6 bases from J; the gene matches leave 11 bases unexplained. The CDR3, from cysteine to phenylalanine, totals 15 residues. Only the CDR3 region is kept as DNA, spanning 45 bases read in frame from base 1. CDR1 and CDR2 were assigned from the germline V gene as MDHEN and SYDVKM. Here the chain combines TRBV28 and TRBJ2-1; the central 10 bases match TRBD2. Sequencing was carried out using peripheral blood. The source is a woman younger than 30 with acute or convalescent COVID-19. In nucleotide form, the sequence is TGTGCCAGTTTAAAAAGCGGGAGGGGGGTCAATGAGCAGTTCTTC. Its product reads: CASLKSGRGVNEQFF.